A few counts support the clone carrying this TCR beta chain. Its specificity is not known. TCRdb independently ran MiXCR on the 5' RACE reads; one entry per CDR3 protein. The sample yields roughly 400,000 distinct CDR3 sequences, roughly 15% seen once. This sample was taken from a study of T-cell memory formation after mild COVID-19. At the level of the study: Each donor largely had its own TCR clusters. Study-wide points: Mostly located in CM and EM were contracting CD4+ clones, with contracting CD8+ clones located in EMRA. Cross-reactive memory apparently joined, as some responding clones appeared in pre-infection memory. Clones shrinking from day 15 to 85 showed even CD4/CD8 mixes; later expanders tilted CD4+.

Germline V lookup: CDR1 SGHAT, CDR2 FQNNGV. V lost 2 bases, J lost 8 bases, and 9 bases lay in between. The CDR3 is 12 amino acids. The receptor was derived from a man aged 18 to 30 who had mild COVID-19 (a few samples of this study predate the infection). Cell type and time point are not known. The specimen was PBMCs or a T cell subset sorted from them (not recorded which). This chain uses TRBV11-2 with TRBJ1-2; maybe TRBD1 (5 bases). CDR3 loop: CASSLRGNGYTF. CDR3 DNA: TGTGCCAGCAGCTTAAGGGGAAACGGCTACACCTTC.